What follows are 24 T cell receptor beta chains derived from one specimen sequenced in a study of blood T cell repertoires in COVID-19. Here immunoSEQ multiplex PCR was the method, and the copy in TCRdb shows in-frame clones only, minus some. Of about 110,000 clones listed, approximately 84% are singletons. Sequenced input: peripheral blood. These receptors were obtained from a man in his forties or fifties with acute or convalescent COVID-19.

This rearrangement joins TRBV19 to TRBJ2-7; TRBD2 matches at 10 bases. V was pared by 6 bases and J by 2 bases, with 10 bases of the junction left unmatched. This CDR3 comprises 16 residues. Germline V gene lookup returns CDR1 LNHDA and CDR2 SQIVND (reference sequence). The chain's CDR3 is CASSPSLAGLAYEQYF. CDR3 DNA sequence: TGTGCCAGTAGCCCCTCACTAGCGGGGCTAGCCTACGAGCAGTACTTC.

At least ten counts were recorded for this clone. V and J are TRBV9 and TRBJ1-6; D perhaps matches TRBD1 (6 bases). Trimming stripped 2 bases from V and 0 bases from J, with 12 bases between. Germline CDR1 SGDLS, CDR2 YYNGEE. CDR3 length: 17 residues. The DNA of the CDR3 is TGTGCCAGCAGCGTCTCTACAGGGATCTCCTATAATTCACCCCTCCACTTT. As protein: CASSVSTGISYNSPLHF.

This rearrangement joins TRBV12-3 or TRBV12-4 to TRBJ1-2; D is uncertain. The CDR3 runs 13 residues. V lost 2 bases, J lost 4 bases, and 8 bases lay in between. Here the CDR3 reads CASSLQGSYGYTF. In nucleotides, the CDR3 is TGTGCCAGCAGTTTACAAGGGAGCTATGGCTACACCTTC.

The genes are TRBV7-2 and TRBJ2-3; 12 bases are a match to TRBD2. Germline CDR1 reads SGHTA; CDR2 reads FQGNSA. With V trimmed by 5 bases and J by 2 bases, 5 bases remained unmatched. The CDR3 is made up of 16 amino acids. The DNA for the CDR3 is TGTGCCAGCAGCCTCACTAGCGGGGGGTACACAGATACGCAGTATTTT. Amino acids: CASSLTSGGYTDTQYF.

The chain recombines TRBV2 with TRBJ2-3; 9 bases match TRBD2. Germline V gives CDR1 SNHLY, CDR2 FYNNEI. The CDR3 loop spans 15 amino acids. Losses at the gene ends were 4 bases for V and 5 bases for J; bases not matched to a gene: 7. The CDR3 loop is CASSGSASGIDTQYF. DNA for the CDR3: TGTGCCAGCAGTGGATCGGCTAGCGGGATAGATACGCAGTATTTT.

The rearrangement links TRBV30 to TRBJ2-7; the match to TRBD1 covers 9 bases. V was pared by 2 bases and J by 6 bases, with 5 bases of the junction left unmatched. Germline values: CDR1 GTSNPN, CDR2 SVGIG (reference sequence). The CDR3 spans 13 residues. The CDR3 DNA is TGTGCCTGGAGTTCCCTGGACAGGGGCGAGCAGTACTTC. Its translation is CAWSSLDRGEQYF.

This chain joins TRBV19 and TRBJ2-6, with D perhaps TRBD2 (6 bases). This CDR3 has 15 amino acids. V shed 5 bases and J shed 1 base, with 9 bases lying between them. Germline V gene data show CDR1 as LNHDA and CDR2 as SQIVND (reference sequence). The CDR3 DNA is TGTGCCAGTAGTCCCGCGGGGTCTGGGGCCAACGTCCTGACTTTC. Translating gives CASSPAGSGANVLTF.

V and J are TRBV6-5 and TRBJ2-4, with TRBD1 identical over 7 bases. Germline CDR1 reads MNHEY; CDR2 reads SVGAGI. The junction had 7 bases not matched to a gene; V was cut back by 6 bases and J by 8 bases. The CDR3 extends over 13 amino acids. In DNA form, the CDR3 reads TGTGCCAGCAGCCTGACAGGGTCAGACATTCAGTACTTC. It encodes CASSLTGSDIQYF.

The chain uses TRBV3-1 (or the pseudogene TRBV3-2) and TRBJ1-1, with D maybe TRBD1 (6 bases). The ends were cut back, 3 bases at V and 0 bases at J, with 14 bases in the middle. Per the germline V gene, CDR1 is LGHDT and CDR2 is YNNKEL (reference sequence). This CDR3 comprises 16 residues. CDR3 region: CASSHPPTGLNTEAFF. The CDR3 nucleotides read TGTGCCAGCAGCCACCCTCCGACAGGCCTGAACACTGAAGCTTTCTTT.

The CDR3 loop reads CSDLQGSTEAFF. As DNA, the CDR3 is TGCAGCGACCTACAGGGGAGCACTGAAGCTTTCTTT. V gene TRBV29-1 combines with J gene TRBJ1-1; the match to TRBD1 covers 7 bases. The CDR3 totals 12 residues. The V gene's germline CDR1 is SQVTM and CDR2 ANQGSEA. V gave up 7 bases and J gave up 4 bases; unmatched junction bases: 6.

The J gene is TRBJ2-6, the V gene TRBV5-1; no clear D. V was trimmed by 0 bases and J by 0 bases, leaving 4 bases between them. The CDR3 sequence is 15 residues long. CDR1 is SGHRS and CDR2 is YFSETQ in the germline V gene. CDR3 coding DNA: TGCGCCAGCAGCTTGGGCGGCTCTGGGGCCAACGTCCTGACTTTC. It codes for CASSLGGSGANVLTF.

The chain uses TRBV5-1 and TRBJ2-5; 7 bases line up with TRBD1. The CDR3 runs 16 residues. Germline-derived CDR1 and CDR2 are SGHRS and YFSETQ. After removal of 1 base from V and 4 bases from J, the junction contained 10 bases not matched to a gene. The CDR3: CASSLRPRQGGETQYF. The CDR3 bases are TGCGCCAGCAGCTTGAGACCCCGACAGGGCGGAGAGACCCAGTACTTC.

This clone was recorded a few times. This chain connects TRBV6-6 to TRBJ2-7; weak D call: TRBD1 (7 bases). Germline values: CDR1 MNHNY, CDR2 SVGAGI (reference sequence). Between the trimmed V and J ends, which lost 2 bases and 2 bases, there was a span of 13 bases. The CDR3 is 15 residues long. The chain's CDR3 is CASSYMARGAYEQYF. The CDR3 nucleotides read TGTGCCAGCAGTTACATGGCCAGGGGGGCCTACGAGCAGTACTTC.

The rearrangement links TRBV4-1 to TRBJ2-1; D remains ambiguous. Germline V lookup: CDR1 MGHRA, CDR2 YSYEKL. The CDR3 extends over 14 amino acids. The V end was cut by 4 bases, the J end by 6 bases, with 13 bases between. CDR3 amino acids: CASSPKLVTNEQFF. DNA of the CDR3: TGCGCCAGCAGCCCGAAGCTAGTGACCAATGAGCAGTTCTTC.

V gene TRBV3-1 (or the pseudogene TRBV3-2) combines with J gene TRBJ2-3, with 11 bases aligning to TRBD2. V dropped 4 bases and J dropped 2; count of bases not matched to a gene: 5. CDR1 is LGHDT, CDR2 YNNKEL, per germline (reference sequence). This CDR3 spans 16 amino acids. The CDR3 coding sequence is TGTGCCAGCAGCCCCAGACTAGCGGGGTACACAGATACGCAGTATTTT. Encoded protein: CASSPRLAGYTDTQYF.

This chain links TRBV15 with TRBJ1-5; 8 positions match TRBD1. J lost 6 bases, V lost 0 bases, and 7 bases had no gene match. Germline assignment: CDR1 LNHNV and CDR2 YYDKDF (reference sequence). The CDR3 sequence is 16 residues long. The CDR3 region is CATSRDPRDRGQPQHF. The CDR3, as DNA: TGTGCCACCAGCAGAGATCCGCGAGACAGGGGTCAGCCCCAGCATTTT.

V gene TRBV3-1 (or the pseudogene TRBV3-2) combines with J gene TRBJ2-5, with TRBD2 matching 9 bases. V trimming: 4 bases; J trimming: 4 bases; junction bases outside the gene matches: 4. CDR3 size: 14 residues. Germline-derived CDR1 and CDR2 are LGHDT and YNNKEL (reference sequence). CDR3 sequence reads: CASSLSGGAETQYF. As DNA, the CDR3 is TGTGCCAGCAGCCTTAGCGGGGGCGCAGAGACCCAGTACTTC.

The gene calls are TRBV5-6 and TRBJ1-4, with D perhaps matching TRBD1 (5 bases). The length of the CDR3 is 13 residues. Germline loops: CDR1 SGHDT, CDR2 YYEEEE. Trimming pared 1 base from V and 5 bases from J, leaving 6 bases between. This CDR3 is CASSLTGNEKLFF. The CDR3 DNA reads as TGTGCCAGCAGCTTGACAGGCAATGAAAAACTGTTTTTT.

The chain carries TRBV4-1 and TRBJ2-1; 15 bases align to TRBD2. After removal of 3 bases from V and 4 bases from J, the junction contained 4 bases not matched to a gene. There are 17 residues in the CDR3. Looked up from germline, CDR1 is MGHRA and CDR2 is YSYEKL. This CDR3 is CASSQGTSGGSYNEQFF. DNA for the CDR3: TGCGCCAGCAGCCAGGGGACTAGCGGGGGGTCATACAATGAGCAGTTCTTC.

The chain couples TRBV4-1 to TRBJ1-1; TRBD1 is a possible D gene (6 bases). The CDR3 contains 16 residues. V lost 3 bases, J lost 2 bases, and 16 bases lay in between. Germline CDR1 MGHRA, CDR2 YSYEKL. For the CDR3, the DNA is TGCGCCAGCAGCCAGACCCCCGGGACAACAAACACTGAAGCTTTCTTT. Protein product: CASSQTPGTTNTEAFF.

This sequence joins TRBV19 and TRBJ1-1; no clear D gene. CDR1 is LNHDA and CDR2 is SQIVND in the germline V gene (reference sequence). There are 14 residues in the CDR3. The V and J ends lost 6 bases and 4 bases respectively, with 15 bases between them. The CDR3 loop reads CASRVTSGATEAFF. The CDR3 DNA follows: TGTGCCAGTAGGGTAACTTCGGGAGCCACTGAAGCTTTCTTT.

This clone was counted between two and nine times. This chain links TRBV7-9 with TRBJ2-2, with 9 bases aligning to TRBD2. The CDR3 totals 15 residues. Per the germline V gene, CDR1 is SEHNR and CDR2 is FQNEAQ (reference sequence). V trimming: 3 bases; J trimming: 6 bases; junction bases outside the gene matches: 5. This CDR3 reads CASSFRSGGPGELFF. CDR3 sequence (DNA): TGTGCCAGCAGCTTCCGTAGCGGGGGACCCGGGGAGCTGTTTTTT.

The chain has TRBV20-1 and TRBJ1-1; D possibly corresponds to TRBD1 (5 bases). This CDR3 comprises 13 residues. The germline V and J ends were trimmed by 3 bases and 4 bases, with 12 bases remaining between them. Germline loops: CDR1 DFQATT, CDR2 SNEGSKA (reference sequence). The CDR3 DNA follows: TGCAGTGCTAGTCCGGGGGTCGGCACTGAAGCTTTCTTT. This codes for CSASPGVGTEAFF.

This clone was counted only a few times. This chain joins TRBV4-1 and TRBJ2-1; 9 bases are shared with TRBD1. Looked up from germline, CDR1 is MGHRA and CDR2 is YSYEKL. The CDR3 extends over 16 amino acids. V lost 7 bases, J lost 5 bases, and 12 bases stayed unmatched. The DNA of the CDR3 is TGCGCCAGCAACTCATTCGGGACAGGGTCCGACAATGAGCAGTTCTTC. It codes for CASNSFGTGSDNEQFF.